The 14 T cell receptor beta chains listed next were all sequenced from one sample in a study of blood T cell repertoires in COVID-19. TCRdb keeps only in-frame clones here, not all; method: immunoSEQ multiplex PCR. The sample carries 150,000 to 180,000 clones, approximately 83% recorded once. The sample taken for sequencing was peripheral blood. The receptors shown here come from a woman in her fifties or sixties with COVID-19, enrolled during active disease.

J is TRBJ1-5 and V is TRBV5-6; 12 bases line up with TRBD1. The CDR3 totals 18 residues. The germline CDR1 and CDR2 sequences are SGHDT and YYEEEE. With V trimmed by 3 bases and J by 3 bases, 10 bases remained unmatched. The CDR3 DNA sequence: TGTGCCAGCAGCTCGTCCCGGGACAGGGGGCGAACCAATCAGCCCCAGCATTTT. This sequence encodes CASSSSRDRGRTNQPQHF.

V gene TRBV9 combines with J gene TRBJ1-2; D call uncertain. V was shortened by 0 bases and J by 4 bases, with 13 bases between the two germline ends. Germline V gene lookup returns CDR1 SGDLS and CDR2 YYNGEE. The CDR3 totals 15 residues. CDR3 loop: CASSVAVLDTYGYTF. The CDR3 bases are TGTGCCAGCAGCGTAGCTGTCCTCGACACCTATGGCTACACCTTC.

This clone was counted a single time. The chain recombines TRBV6-5 with TRBJ1-5; D gene uncertain. V was cut by 7 bases and J by 6 bases, with 13 bases left in between. The V gene's germline CDR1 is MNHEY and CDR2 SVGAGI. The CDR3 sequence is 13 residues long. For the CDR3, the DNA is TGTGCCAGCATTAAATACGGCGGTCAGCCCCAGCATTTT. It specifies CASIKYGGQPQHF.

CDR3 loop: CASSLRFRLCFSNYKETQYF. In DNA form, the CDR3 reads TGTGCCAGCAGTTTACGTTTTAGGTTGTGCTTTTCCAACTACAAAGAGACCCAGTACTTC. The V and J genes are TRBV27 and TRBJ2-5; D is undetermined. This CDR3 contains 20 residues. Trimming removed 2 bases from V and 3 bases from J, with 28 bases in between. Germline lookup yields CDR1 MNHEY and CDR2 SMNVEV (reference sequence).

The V call is TRBV25-1, the J call TRBJ2-2, with TRBD2 as a possible D gene (5 bases). In germline, CDR1 is MGHDK, CDR2 SYGVNS. Between the trimmed V and J ends, which lost 6 bases and 6 bases, there was a span of 11 bases. The CDR3 has 13 amino acids. CDR3 in DNA: TGTGCCAGCAGCCTTGGCGGGCCCGGGGAGCTGTTTTTT. Amino acids: CASSLGGPGELFF.

The rearrangement links TRBV5-6 to TRBJ2-2; D perhaps matches TRBD2 (6 bases). Germline values: CDR1 SGHDT, CDR2 YYEEEE. This CDR3 has 16 amino acids. Trimming pared 7 bases from V and 2 bases from J, leaving 18 bases between. In DNA, the CDR3 is TGTGCCAGCGCCCCCCCGGGACTCTCAAACACCGGGGAGCTGTTTTTT. Its translation: CASAPPGLSNTGELFF.

The CDR3 DNA reads TGTGCCAGCAGCCCCGGGACAGGGAGTGGCTACACCTTC. Translating gives CASSPGTGSGYTF. The rearrangement links TRBV4-2 to TRBJ1-2; 9 bases fit TRBD1. CDR1 and CDR2 from the germline V gene are LGHNA and YNFKEQ. V trimming: 4 bases; J trimming: 7 bases; junction bases outside the gene matches: 4. This CDR3 region has 13 residues.

V usage is TRBV7-8 and J usage is TRBJ1-3, with TRBD1 matching over 7 bases. This CDR3 contains 17 residues. Germline V gene lookup returns CDR1 SGHVS and CDR2 FQNEAQ. V lost 0 bases, J lost 4 bases, and 9 bases stayed unmatched. CDR3 protein: CASSLAFQQGSGNTIYF. In DNA, the CDR3 is TGTGCCAGCAGCTTAGCTTTCCAACAGGGGTCCGGAAACACCATATATTTT.

V and J are TRBV6-5 and TRBJ2-1, with 11 bases identical to TRBD1. V shed 7 bases and J 6 bases; nucleotides not matched to a gene: 5. This CDR3 region has 14 residues. Germline V lookup: CDR1 MNHEY, CDR2 SVGAGI. CDR3 region: CASKQDRGRNEQFF. CDR3 bases: TGTGCCAGCAAGCAGGACAGGGGGCGCAATGAGCAGTTCTTC.

This rearrangement joins TRBV19 to TRBJ2-7; 10 nucleotides agree with TRBD1. Germline lookup yields CDR1 LNHDA and CDR2 SQIVND (reference sequence). The CDR3 totals 14 residues. Trimming at V came to 7 bases and at J to 3 bases, leaving 6 bases not matched to a gene. This CDR3 reads CASTPGQGSYEQYF. CDR3 in DNA: TGTGCCAGTACACCGGGACAGGGGAGCTACGAGCAGTACTTC.

The rearrangement uses TRBV7-9 and TRBJ1-5; D is unclear. Trimming pared 5 bases from V and 1 base from J, leaving 9 bases between. This CDR3 is built from 14 residues. Germline V CDR1 and CDR2: SEHNR, FQNEAQ (reference sequence). DNA of the CDR3: TGTGCCAGCAGCCAACTCGGGAGCAATCAGCCCCAGCATTTT. Protein product: CASSQLGSNQPQHF.

J is TRBJ2-1 and V is TRBV7-9, with TRBD2 identical over 12 bases. Germline trimming cut 5 bases from V and 1 base from J; bases unmatched to any gene: 3. Germline V gives CDR1 SEHNR, CDR2 FQNEAQ (reference sequence). The CDR3 runs to 16 residues. In DNA, the CDR3 is TGTGCCAGCAGCGCACTAGCGGGGGGTTCCTACAATGAGCAGTTCTTC. The encoded protein is CASSALAGGSYNEQFF.

DNA for the CDR3: TGTGCCAGCAAGGCAGGGCCGCTGGAGACCCAGTACTTC. Translation gives CASKAGPLETQYF. The chain links TRBV13 to TRBJ2-5; perhaps TRBD1 as D (5 bases). This CDR3 has 13 residues. CDR1 and CDR2 from the germline V gene are PRHDT and FYEKMQ (reference sequence). V lost 7 bases, J lost 5 bases, and 14 bases lay in between.

This chain uses TRBV5-1 with TRBJ2-1; D gene unclear. V gave up 5 bases and J gave up 0 bases, with 12 bases separating them. Per germline, CDR1 SGHRS and CDR2 YFSETQ. The CDR3 is made up of 15 amino acids. As DNA, the CDR3 is TGCGCCAGCAGTTCGCGCGGATTCTCCTACAATGAGCAGTTCTTC. Translating gives CASSSRGFSYNEQFF.